There are a few counts of the clone carrying this T cell receptor beta chain. What it recognizes is unknown. The data originate from a study of metastatic and nonmetastatic thyroid tumors. In the study overall: Samples came from malignant and benign thyroid patients, and repertoires were compared across blood and tumor or nodule tissue. Points from the study as a whole: For both blood and tumor, malignant thyroid tumors reportedly showed significantly higher TCR beta diversity than benign nodules did.

The germline V gene encodes CDR1 MNHEY and CDR2 SVGAGI. The CDR3 totals 14 residues. V was cut by 1 base and J by 5 bases, with 12 bases left in between. None of the patients had undergone any treatment ahead of thyroid surgery. In the authors' workflow: The study built a papillary thyroid cancer distant-metastasis classifier from CDR3 differences across clinicopathological groups. TCRdb re-analyzed the PCR reads using MiXCR. The V and J calls, along with clone size, are taken from TCRdb and not from the paper's own processing. The sample records about 42,000 clones, about an eighth being singletons. The sequenced material came from blood. The chain combines TRBV6-5 with TRBJ2-7; the D gene is possibly TRBD1 (6 bases). The sequence was collected from a male donor with papillary thyroid cancer or a benign thyroid nodule (not recorded which). Some clones in this sample may be carry-over from other donors' samples. CDR3 nucleotides: TGTGCCAGCAGTTACTTACAGGGTTTCCACGAGCAGTACTTC. It specifies CASSYLQGFHEQYF.